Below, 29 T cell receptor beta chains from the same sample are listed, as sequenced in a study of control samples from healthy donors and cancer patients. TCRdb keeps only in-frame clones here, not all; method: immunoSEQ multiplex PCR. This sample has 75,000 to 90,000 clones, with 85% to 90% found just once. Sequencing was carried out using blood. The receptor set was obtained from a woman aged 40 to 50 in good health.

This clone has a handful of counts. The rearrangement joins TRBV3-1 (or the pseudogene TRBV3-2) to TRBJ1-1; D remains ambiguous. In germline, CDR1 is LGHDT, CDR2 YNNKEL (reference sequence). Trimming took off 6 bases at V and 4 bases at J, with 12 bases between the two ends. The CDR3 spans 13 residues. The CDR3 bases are TGTGCCAGCAGGCCATACCAATCCACTGAAGCTTTCTTT. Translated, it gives CASRPYQSTEAFF.

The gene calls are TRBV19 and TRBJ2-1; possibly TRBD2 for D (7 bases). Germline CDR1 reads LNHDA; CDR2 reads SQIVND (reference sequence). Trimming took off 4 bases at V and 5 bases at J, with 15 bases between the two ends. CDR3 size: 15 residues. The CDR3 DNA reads TGTGCCAGTAGTAGGGGGGGCAGGTTGGACAATGAGCAGTTCTTC. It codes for CASSRGGRLDNEQFF.

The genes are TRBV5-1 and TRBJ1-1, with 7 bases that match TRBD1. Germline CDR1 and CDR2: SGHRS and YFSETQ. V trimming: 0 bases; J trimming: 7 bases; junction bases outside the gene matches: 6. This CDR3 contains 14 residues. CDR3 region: CASSLAGQEGEAFF. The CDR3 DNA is TGCGCCAGCAGCTTGGCTGGACAGGAGGGTGAAGCTTTCTTT.

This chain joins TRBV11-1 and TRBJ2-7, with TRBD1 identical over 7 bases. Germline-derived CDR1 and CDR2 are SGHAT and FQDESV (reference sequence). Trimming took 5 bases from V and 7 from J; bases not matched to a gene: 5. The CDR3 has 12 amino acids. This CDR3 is CASSPDRVEQYF. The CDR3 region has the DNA TGTGCCAGCAGCCCCGACAGGGTTGAGCAGTACTTC.

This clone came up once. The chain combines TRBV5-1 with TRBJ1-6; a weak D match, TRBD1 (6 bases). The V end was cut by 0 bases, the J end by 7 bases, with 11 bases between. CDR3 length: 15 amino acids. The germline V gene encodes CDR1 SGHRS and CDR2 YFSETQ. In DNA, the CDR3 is TGCGCCAGCAGCTTGGACAGGGTTAACAATTCACCCCTCCACTTT. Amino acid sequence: CASSLDRVNNSPLHF.

The CDR3: CASSVGKGQDSGANVLTF. CDR3 sequence (DNA): TGTGCCAGCAGCGTAGGTAAAGGACAAGATTCTGGGGCCAACGTCCTGACTTTC. The chain couples TRBV9 to TRBJ2-6, with a tentative D call TRBD1 (5 bases). Germline V gene data show CDR1 as SGDLS and CDR2 as YYNGEE. Trimming stripped 0 bases from V and 1 base from J, with 14 bases between. The CDR3 spans 18 residues.

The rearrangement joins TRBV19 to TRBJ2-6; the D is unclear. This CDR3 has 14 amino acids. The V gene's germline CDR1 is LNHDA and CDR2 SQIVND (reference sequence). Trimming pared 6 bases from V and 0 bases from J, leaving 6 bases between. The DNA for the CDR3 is TGTGCCAGTAGAACAGTCTCTGGGGCCAACGTCCTGACTTTC. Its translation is CASRTVSGANVLTF.

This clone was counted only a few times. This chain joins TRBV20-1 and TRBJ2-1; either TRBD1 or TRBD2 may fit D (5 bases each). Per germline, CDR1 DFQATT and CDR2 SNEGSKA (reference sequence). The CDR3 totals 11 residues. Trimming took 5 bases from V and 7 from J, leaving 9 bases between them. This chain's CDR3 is CSARDPNEQFF. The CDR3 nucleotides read TGCAGTGCTCGGGACCCTAATGAGCAGTTCTTC.

The CDR3 DNA sequence: TGTGCCAGCAGTTCACAGGGGTTTGGTTCACCCCTCCACTTT. Its translation: CASSSQGFGSPLHF. The rearrangement joins TRBV6-6 to TRBJ1-6; TRBD1 matches 7 bases. The J segment lost 9 bases and the V segment lost 4 bases, leaving 6 bases of the junction unmatched. This CDR3 contains 14 residues. Germline CDR1 and CDR2: MNHNY and SVGAGI (reference sequence).

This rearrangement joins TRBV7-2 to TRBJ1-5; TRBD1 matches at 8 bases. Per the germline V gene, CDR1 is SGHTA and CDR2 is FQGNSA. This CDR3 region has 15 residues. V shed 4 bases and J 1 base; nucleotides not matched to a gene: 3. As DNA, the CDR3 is TGTGCCAGCAGCTCGAGGACAGGGAGCAATCAGCCCCAGCATTTT. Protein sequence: CASSSRTGSNQPQHF. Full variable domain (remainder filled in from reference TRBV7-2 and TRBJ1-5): GAGVSQSPSNKVTEKGKDVELRCDPISGHTALYWYRQSLGQGLEFLIYFQGNSAPDKSGLPSDRFSAERTGGSVSTLTIQRTQQEDSAVYLCASSSRTGSNQPQHFGDGTRLSIL.

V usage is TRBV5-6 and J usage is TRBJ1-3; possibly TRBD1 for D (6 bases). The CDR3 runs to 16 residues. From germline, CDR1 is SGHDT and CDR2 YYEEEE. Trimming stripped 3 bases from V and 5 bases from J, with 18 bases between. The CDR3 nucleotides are TGTGCCAGCAGCTCCCGATACAGGGTAGGAAGAAACACCATATATTTT. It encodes CASSSRYRVGRNTIYF.

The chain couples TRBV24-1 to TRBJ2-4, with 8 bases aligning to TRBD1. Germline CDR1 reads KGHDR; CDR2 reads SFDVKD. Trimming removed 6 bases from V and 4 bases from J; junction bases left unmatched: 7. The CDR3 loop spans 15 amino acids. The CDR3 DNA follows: TGTGCCACCAGTTCGGGACAGGCTGGAAAAAACATTCAGTACTTC. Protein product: CATSSGQAGKNIQYF.

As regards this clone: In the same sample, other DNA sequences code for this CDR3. The CDR3 loop reads CASSLAGGWETQYF. The CDR3, as DNA: TGTGCCAGCAGCTTAGCGGGGGGTTGGGAGACCCAGTACTTC. The gene calls are TRBV7-2 and TRBJ2-5, with a weak D call TRBD2 (6 bases). CDR1 is SGHTA and CDR2 is FQGNSA in the germline V gene. The V end lost 0 bases, the J end lost 5 bases, and 10 bases lay between the germline ends. CDR3 length equals 14 residues.

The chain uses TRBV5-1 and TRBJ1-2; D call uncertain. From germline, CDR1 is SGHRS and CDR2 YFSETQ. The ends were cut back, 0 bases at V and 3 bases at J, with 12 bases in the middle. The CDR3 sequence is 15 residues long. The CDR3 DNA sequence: TGCGCCAGCAGCTTGGTTCCCGGGAGAGACTATGGCTACACCTTC. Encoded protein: CASSLVPGRDYGYTF.

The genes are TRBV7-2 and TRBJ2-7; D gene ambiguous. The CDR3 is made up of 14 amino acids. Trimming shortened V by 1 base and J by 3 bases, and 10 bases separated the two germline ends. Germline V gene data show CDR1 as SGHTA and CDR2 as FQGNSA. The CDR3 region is CASSLVAEIYEQYF. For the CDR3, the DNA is TGTGCCAGCAGCTTAGTGGCAGAGATCTACGAGCAGTACTTC.

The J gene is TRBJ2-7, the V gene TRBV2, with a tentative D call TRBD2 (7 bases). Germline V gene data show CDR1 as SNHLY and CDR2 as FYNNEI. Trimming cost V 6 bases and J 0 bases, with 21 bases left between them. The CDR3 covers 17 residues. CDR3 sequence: CASRGVWRGHSSYEQYF. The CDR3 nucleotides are TGTGCCAGCAGGGGCGTTTGGCGGGGGCATAGCTCCTACGAGCAGTACTTC.

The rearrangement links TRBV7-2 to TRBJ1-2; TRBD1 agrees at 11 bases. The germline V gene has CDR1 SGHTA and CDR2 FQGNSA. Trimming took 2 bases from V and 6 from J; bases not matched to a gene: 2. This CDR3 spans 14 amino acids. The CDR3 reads CASSLWGQGDGYTF. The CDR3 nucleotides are TGTGCCAGCAGCTTATGGGGACAGGGGGATGGCTACACCTTC.

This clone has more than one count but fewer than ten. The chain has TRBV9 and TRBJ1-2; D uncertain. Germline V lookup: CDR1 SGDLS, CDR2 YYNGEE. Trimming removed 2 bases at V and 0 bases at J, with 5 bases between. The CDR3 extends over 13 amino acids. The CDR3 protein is CASSVGTNYGYTF. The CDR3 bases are TGTGCCAGCAGCGTGGGCACTAACTATGGCTACACCTTC.

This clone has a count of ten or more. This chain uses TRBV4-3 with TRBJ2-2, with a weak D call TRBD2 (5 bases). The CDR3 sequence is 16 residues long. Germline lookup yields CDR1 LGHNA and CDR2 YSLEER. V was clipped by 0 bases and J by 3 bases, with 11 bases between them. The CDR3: CASSQERGSHTGELFF. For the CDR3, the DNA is TGCGCCAGCAGCCAAGAGAGAGGGTCCCACACCGGGGAGCTGTTTTTT.

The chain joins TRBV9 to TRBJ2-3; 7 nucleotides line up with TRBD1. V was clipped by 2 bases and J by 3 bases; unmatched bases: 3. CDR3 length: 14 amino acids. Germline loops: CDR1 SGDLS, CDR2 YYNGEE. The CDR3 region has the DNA TGTGCCAGCAGCGTCACACAGGGGACAGATACGCAGTATTTT. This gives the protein CASSVTQGTDTQYF.

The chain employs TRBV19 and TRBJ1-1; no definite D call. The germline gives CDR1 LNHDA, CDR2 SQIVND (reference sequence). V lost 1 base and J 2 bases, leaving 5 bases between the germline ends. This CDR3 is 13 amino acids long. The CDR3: CASSIGANTEAFF. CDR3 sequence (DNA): TGTGCCAGTAGTATAGGGGCAAACACTGAAGCTTTCTTT.

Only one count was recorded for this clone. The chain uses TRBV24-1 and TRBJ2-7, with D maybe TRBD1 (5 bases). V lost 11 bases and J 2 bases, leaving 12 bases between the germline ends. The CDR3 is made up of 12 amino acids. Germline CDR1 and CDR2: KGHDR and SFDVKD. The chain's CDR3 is CAINRSPYEQYF. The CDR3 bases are TGTGCCATCAACAGGTCTCCCTACGAGCAGTACTTC.

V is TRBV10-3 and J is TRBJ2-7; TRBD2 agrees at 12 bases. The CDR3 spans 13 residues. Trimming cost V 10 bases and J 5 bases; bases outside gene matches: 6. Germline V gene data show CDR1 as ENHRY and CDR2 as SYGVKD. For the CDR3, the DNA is TGTGCCACGAGACTAGCGGGGGATCACGAGCAGTACTTC. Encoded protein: CATRLAGDHEQYF.

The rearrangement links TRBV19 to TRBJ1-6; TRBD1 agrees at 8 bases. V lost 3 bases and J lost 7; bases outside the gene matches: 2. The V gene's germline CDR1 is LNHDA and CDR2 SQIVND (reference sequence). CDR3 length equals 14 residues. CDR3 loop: CASSMGQANSPLHF. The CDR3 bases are TGTGCCAGTAGTATGGGACAGGCGAATTCACCCCTCCACTTT.

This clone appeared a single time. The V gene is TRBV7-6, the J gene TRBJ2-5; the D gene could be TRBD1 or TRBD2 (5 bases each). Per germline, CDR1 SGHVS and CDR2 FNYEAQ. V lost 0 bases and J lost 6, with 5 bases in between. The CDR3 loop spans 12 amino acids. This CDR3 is CASSLAGQTQYF. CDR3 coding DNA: TGTGCCAGCAGCTTAGCGGGACAGACCCAGTACTTC. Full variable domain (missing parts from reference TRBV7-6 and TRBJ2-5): GAGVSQSPRYKVTKRGQDVALRCDPISGHVSLYWYRQALGQGPEFLTYFNYEAQQDKSGLPNDRFSAERPEGSISTLTIQRTEQRDSAMYRCASSLAGQTQYFGPGTRLLVL.

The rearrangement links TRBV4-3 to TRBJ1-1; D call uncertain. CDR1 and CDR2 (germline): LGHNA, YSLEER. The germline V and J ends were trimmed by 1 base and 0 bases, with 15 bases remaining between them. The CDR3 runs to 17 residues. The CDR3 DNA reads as TGCGCCAGCAGCCAAGTCCGGATAGAGAACCTGAACACTGAAGCTTTCTTT. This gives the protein CASSQVRIENLNTEAFF.

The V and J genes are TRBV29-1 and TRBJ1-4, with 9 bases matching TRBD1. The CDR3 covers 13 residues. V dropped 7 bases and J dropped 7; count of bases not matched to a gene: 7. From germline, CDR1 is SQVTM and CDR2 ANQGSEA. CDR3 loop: CSAGDRVGEKLFF. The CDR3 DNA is TGCAGCGCCGGGGACAGGGTGGGTGAAAAACTGTTTTTT.

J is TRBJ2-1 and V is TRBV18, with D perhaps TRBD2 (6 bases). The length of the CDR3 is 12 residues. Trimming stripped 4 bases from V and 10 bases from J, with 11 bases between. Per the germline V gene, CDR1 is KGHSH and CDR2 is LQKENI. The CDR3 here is CASSLAGREQFF. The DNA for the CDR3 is TGTGCCAGCTCACTGGCAGGGAGGGAGCAGTTCTTC.

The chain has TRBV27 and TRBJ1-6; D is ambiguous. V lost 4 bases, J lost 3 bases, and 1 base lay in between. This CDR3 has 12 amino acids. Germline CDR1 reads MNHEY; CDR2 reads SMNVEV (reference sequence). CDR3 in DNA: TGTGCCAGCAGTTACTATAATTCACCCCTCCACTTT. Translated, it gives CASSYYNSPLHF.